These 22 T cell receptor beta chains originate from one sample sequenced in a study of shared clonotypes between healthy human individuals. CD8 cells regarded as naive lacked CD45RO, were positively chosen for CCR7, and omitted terminally differentiated effector memory CD45RA+ cells. The assay was immunoSEQ multiplex PCR, and TCRdb's table has in-frame clones only and misses some. The repertoire has about 580,000 clones, roughly 98% of them found once; the top ten carry roughly 0.29%. The sequenced sample was naive CD8+ T cells sorted from blood. These receptors all come from a man aged 30 to 45 in good health.

The chain is built from TRBV28 and TRBJ1-5; 10 bases fit TRBD1. The CDR3 covers 15 residues. CDR1 is MDHEN, CDR2 SYDVKM, per germline. V shed 6 bases, J shed 2 bases, and the junction held 4 bases outside the gene matches. The CDR3 reads CASRRQGAGNQPQHF. In DNA, the CDR3 is TGTGCCAGCAGAAGACAGGGGGCGGGCAATCAGCCCCAGCATTTT.

The chain recombines TRBV29-1 with TRBJ2-7; TRBD1 matches 12 bases. V gave up 4 bases and J gave up 4 bases; unmatched junction bases: 17. Per germline, CDR1 SQVTM and CDR2 ANQGSEA. This CDR3 is built from 18 residues. This CDR3 reads CSVVPDAGTGGRVYEQYF. CDR3 nucleotides: TGCAGCGTTGTTCCCGACGCCGGGACAGGGGGCAGAGTTTACGAGCAGTACTTC.

This clone was seen once. This chain uses TRBV29-1 with TRBJ2-7, with D possibly TRBD1 on 5 matching bases. This CDR3 contains 12 residues. Germline V gene lookup returns CDR1 SQVTM and CDR2 ANQGSEA. Trimming pared 3 bases from V and 6 bases from J, leaving 12 bases between. The DNA for the CDR3 is TGCAGCGTTGAGGGCAGGGCGTCCGAGCAGTACTTC. This sequence encodes CSVEGRASEQYF.

J is TRBJ2-7 and V is TRBV29-1; D is undetermined. Germline V gene sequence: CDR1 SQVTM, CDR2 ANQGSEA. The CDR3 runs 13 residues. Trimming shortened V by 7 bases and J by 3 bases, and 16 bases separated the two germline ends. The CDR3 loop reads CSGLSARDYEQYF. The CDR3 DNA is TGCAGCGGCCTCTCCGCTAGGGACTACGAGCAGTACTTC.

The chain combines TRBV11-2 with TRBJ2-3; D possibly corresponds to TRBD2 (5 bases). This CDR3 is 17 amino acids long. The germline gives CDR1 SGHAT, CDR2 FQNNGV. The V end lost 6 bases, the J end lost 0 bases, and 19 bases lay between the germline ends. The CDR3 DNA is TGTGCCAGCAGTTTAAGAAAAGCGGTAACTAGCACAGATACGCAGTATTTT. It is translated as CASSLRKAVTSTDTQYF.

This chain uses TRBV13 with TRBJ1-3; a weak D match, TRBD1 (5 bases). V was clipped by 1 base and J by 6 bases, with 28 bases between them. CDR3 size: 20 residues. Germline values: CDR1 PRHDT, CDR2 FYEKMQ (reference sequence). The CDR3 DNA reads TGTGCCAGCAGCTTAGCCGGACATCAGGGATCCAGGTATCTGGAAAACACCATATATTTT. Translation: CASSLAGHQGSRYLENTIYF. Together with reference TRBV13 and TRBJ1-3, the CDR3 gives the full variable domain: AAGVIQSPRHLIKEKRETATLKCYPIPRHDTVYWYQQGPGQDPQFLISFYEKMQSDKGSIPDRFSAQQFSDYHSELNMSSLELGDSALYFCASSLAGHQGSRYLENTIYFGEGSWLTVV.

A word on this clone: Additional DNA sequences in this sample encode the identical CDR3. The CDR3 coding sequence is TGTGCCAGCAGCAGGGGCTACGAGCAGTACTTC. Its translation is CASSRGYEQYF. The chain carries TRBV7-9 and TRBJ2-7; D possibly corresponds to TRBD1 (5 bases). Germline loops: CDR1 SEHNR, CDR2 FQNEAQ (reference sequence). The CDR3 runs 11 residues. Trimming removed 5 bases at V and 3 bases at J, with 5 bases between.

V and J are TRBV10-3 and TRBJ2-3; D remains unclear. The CDR3 loop spans 15 amino acids. With 2 bases removed from V and 6 bases from J, the gap between germline ends came to 15 bases. Per the germline V gene, CDR1 is ENHRY and CDR2 is SYGVKD. As DNA, the CDR3 is TGTGCCATCAGTGAGCCCTCCTCGAAATCGGATACGCAGTATTTT. Residues: CAISEPSSKSDTQYF.

The chain links TRBV25-1 to TRBJ2-7; the D is unclear. The germline gives CDR1 MGHDK, CDR2 SYGVNS. Trimming left V 5 bases short and J 3 bases short, with 8 bases between. The CDR3 has 12 residues. The CDR3 is CASSPDGYEQYF. The DNA of the CDR3 is TGTGCCAGCAGTCCCGACGGCTACGAGCAGTACTTC.

This clone was counted a single time. The chain has TRBV9 and TRBJ2-2, with 12 bases that match TRBD2. The ends lost 4 bases at V and 3 bases at J; junction bases unmatched: 4. Germline V lookup: CDR1 SGDLS, CDR2 YYNGEE. The CDR3 extends over 16 amino acids. The CDR3 loop is CASSPGLAGYTGELFF. The CDR3 DNA reads as TGTGCCAGCAGCCCTGGACTAGCGGGGTACACCGGGGAGCTGTTTTTT. Using reference TRBV9 and TRBJ2-2 for the parts outside the CDR3, the full variable domain is DSGVTQTPKHLITATGQRVTLRCSPRSGDLSVYWYQQSLDQGLQFLIQYYNGEERAKGNILERFSAQQFPDLHSELNLSSLELGDSALYFCASSPGLAGYTGELFFGEGSRLTVL.

The chain employs TRBV7-9 and TRBJ2-2; no clear D gene. Looked up from germline, CDR1 is SEHNR and CDR2 is FQNEAQ (reference sequence). V was cut by 4 bases and J by 4 bases, with 4 bases left in between. The CDR3 sequence is 12 residues long. The CDR3 sequence is CASSSITGELFF. CDR3 nucleotide sequence: TGTGCCAGCAGCTCTATCACCGGGGAGCTGTTTTTT.

This clone was seen once. The chain combines TRBV2 with TRBJ2-7, with D unresolved. There are 14 residues in the CDR3. Germline CDR1 and CDR2: SNHLY and FYNNEI. V lost 2 bases, J lost 2 bases, and 10 bases lay in between. The CDR3 DNA is TGTGCCAGCAGTGAATCAGCCCCGGCCTACGAGCAGTACTTC. It codes for CASSESAPAYEQYF.

This clone was seen once. The genes are TRBV7-3 and TRBJ2-1, with D unclear. Deletions cut 1 base from V and 2 bases from J, with 21 bases between. CDR1 is SGHTA, CDR2 FQGTGA, per germline. The CDR3 contains 19 residues. CDR3 in DNA: TGTGCCAGCAGCTTAAATGGCCCCCCCGGAATCCAGACCTACAATGAGCAGTTCTTC. This encodes CASSLNGPPGIQTYNEQFF.

V and J are TRBV7-9 and TRBJ2-7; the D call may be TRBD1 or TRBD2 (5 bases each). V was clipped by 1 base and J by 3 bases, with 19 bases between them. The germline V gene has CDR1 SEHNR and CDR2 FQNEAQ (reference sequence). The length of the CDR3 is 17 residues. CDR3 nucleotides: TGTGCCAGCAGCTTAGAGGGACGCGCCCCGAGCCGCTACGAGCAGTACTTC. Its protein is CASSLEGRAPSRYEQYF.

The gene calls are TRBV6-5 and TRBJ2-7; 7 bases match TRBD2. J gave up 7 bases and V 8 bases, and 11 bases lay outside the gene matches. The CDR3 sequence is 13 residues long. Germline CDR1 MNHEY, CDR2 SVGAGI. CDR3 DNA sequence: TGTGCCAGCTCCGGGGCAGCAGCGGGGGAGCAGTACTTC. It codes for CASSGAAAGEQYF.

The V gene is TRBV27, the J gene TRBJ2-5, with 10 bases identical to TRBD2. The CDR3 is made up of 15 amino acids. J lost 0 bases, V lost 6 bases, and 4 bases had no gene match. Germline V CDR1 and CDR2: MNHEY, SMNVEV (reference sequence). CDR3 sequence (DNA): TGTGCCAGCAGAAAACTAGCGGGGTACCAAGAGACCCAGTACTTC. It translates to CASRKLAGYQETQYF.

The rearrangement uses TRBV29-1 and TRBJ2-7; 11 bases are a match to TRBD2. The CDR3 spans 16 residues. V shed 0 bases and J 4 bases; nucleotides not matched to a gene: 8. CDR1 SQVTM and CDR2 ANQGSEA come from the germline V gene. CDR3 protein: CSVEEALAGGPYEQYF. CDR3 nucleotide sequence: TGCAGCGTTGAAGAAGCGTTAGCGGGAGGGCCGTACGAGCAGTACTTC.

This clone was recorded only once. This sequence joins TRBV6-6 and TRBJ2-7; either TRBD1 or TRBD2 may fit D (5 bases each). This CDR3 spans 12 amino acids. V was pared by 4 bases and J by 2 bases, with 6 bases between. The germline gives CDR1 MNHNY, CDR2 SVGAGI (reference sequence). CDR3 nucleotides: TGTGCCAGCAGTTCGGGGCCCTACGAGCAGTACTTC. This encodes CASSSGPYEQYF.

The chain combines TRBV25-1 with TRBJ2-1; D is possibly TRBD1 (5 bases). This CDR3 spans 14 amino acids. With 1 base removed from V and 3 bases from J, the gap between germline ends came to 7 bases. CDR1 is MGHDK and CDR2 is SYGVNS in the germline V gene. The CDR3 DNA reads TGTGCCAGCAGTGAATTAGGGGACTACAATGAGCAGTTCTTC. Translating it yields CASSELGDYNEQFF.

The V call is TRBV7-6, the J call TRBJ2-5; unclear D gene. From germline, CDR1 is SGHVS and CDR2 FNYEAQ. CDR3 size: 14 residues. V lost 5 bases, J lost 2 bases, and 12 bases lay in between. CDR3 region: CASSPESVQETQYF. As DNA, the CDR3 is TGTGCCAGCAGCCCCGAGTCAGTACAAGAGACCCAGTACTTC.

The chain combines TRBV7-6 with TRBJ2-1; possibly TRBD2 for D (6 bases). V was shortened by 6 bases and J by 0 bases, with 12 bases between the two germline ends. This CDR3 region has 15 residues. Germline CDR1 reads SGHVS; CDR2 reads FNYEAQ. The CDR3 spells CASSLTAGSYNEQFF. The DNA of the CDR3 is TGTGCCAGCAGTCTTACAGCGGGCTCCTACAATGAGCAGTTCTTC.

This chain links TRBV6-1 with TRBJ2-7; D not certain. V shed 2 bases and J shed 1 base, with 9 bases lying between them. The CDR3 spans 14 residues. Looked up from germline, CDR1 is MNHNS and CDR2 is SASEGT. The CDR3 here is CASSEIGISYEQYF. The CDR3 bases are TGTGCCAGCAGTGAAATCGGCATTTCCTACGAGCAGTACTTC.